This is a list of T cell receptor beta chains from one sample in a study of blood T cell repertoires in COVID-19. Assay: immunoSEQ multiplex PCR; the TCRdb copy retains only in-frame clones and omits some. The sample lists approximately 260,000 clones, approximately 83% seen once, with more than 3% in the top ten. The sequenced sample consisted of PBMCs or T cells enriched from blood (not recorded which). Receptors were obtained from a man aged 50-59 years who had recovered from COVID-19. The CDR3 runs from the conserved cysteine through the conserved F or W. Each record gives: V gene, D gene, J gene, clone size, CDR3 DNA, CDR3 protein. A D gene is named only where the DNA matches it firmly. Clone size is stated in some rows and not others, as once, few, many or a class when expanded.

TRBV4-2	.	TRBJ1-6	.	TGTGCCAGCAGCCAAGAGAGGCAGAATAATTCACCCCTCCACTTT	CASSQERQNNSPLHF
TRBV9	TRBD1	TRBJ1-1	.	TGTGCCAGCAGCGCCTTCGACAGGGCGAACACTGAAGCTTTCTTT	CASSAFDRANTEAFF
TRBV10-1	.	TRBJ1-3	.	TGCGCCAGCAGTGACCCGGTGAAAAACACCATATATTTT	CASSDPVKNTIYF
TRBV2	TRBD1	TRBJ1-5	.	TGTGCCAGCAGCTTACAGGGGGATCAGCCCCAGCATTTT	CASSLQGDQPQHF
TRBV10-3	TRBD2	TRBJ2-1	.	TGTGCCATCAGTGTATCGTGTGACGGGGGGGACGACAATGAGCAGTTCTTC	CAISVSCDGGDDNEQFF
TRBV5-1	.	TRBJ2-3	.	TGCGCCAGCAGCTTGTCCCGACTTAGCACAGATACGCAGTATTTT	CASSLSRLSTDTQYF
TRBV27	TRBD2	TRBJ2-7	.	TGTGCCACCATGGGACTAGCGGGACCAATAGGTGGAATATACGAGCAGTACTTC	CATMGLAGPIGGIYEQYF
TRBV7-8	.	TRBJ1-5	.	TGTGCCAGCAGCTTGCACAGGGCAGGAGACGATCAGCCCCAGCATTTT	CASSLHRAGDDQPQHF
TRBV29-1	TRBD1	TRBJ1-1	.	TGCAGCGTCAGACCAGGGGGCGTTCACACTGAAGCTTTCTTT	CSVRPGGVHTEAFF
TRBV6-4	.	TRBJ2-2	many	TGTGCCAGCAGTGAGCGGGACACCGGGGAGCTGTTTTTT	CASSERDTGELFF
TRBV5-1	.	TRBJ1-1	.	TGCGCCAGCAGTCGGGTGAACACTGAAGCTTTCTTT	CASSRVNTEAFF
TRBV11-3	.	TRBJ2-7	.	TGTGCCAGCAGCTTAGGTCCCCGAGCAGGTTTCTCCTACGAGCAGTACTTC	CASSLGPRAGFSYEQYF
TRBV28	TRBD1	TRBJ1-5	.	TGTGCCAGCAGTTTCTTAACCGGGACAGGGACCAATCAGCCCCAGCATTTT	CASSFLTGTGTNQPQHF
TRBV12-3/TRBV12-4	.	TRBJ2-7	.	TGTGCCAGCAGTTTTTCCCGTACAGGGGAGCAGTACTTC	CASSFSRTGEQYF
TRBV4-1	TRBD1	TRBJ1-2	.	TGCGCCAGCAGCCAAGATCCTGGACAGGGAAACTATGGCTACACCTTC	CASSQDPGQGNYGYTF